This TCR beta chain appears in the sequencing data of a study of blood T cell repertoires in COVID-19. Study in general: Whether acute or convalescent, the COVID-19 samples came from the United States, Italy and Spain. PBMCs, B-cell-depleted T cells, or T cells provided the cDNA or gDNA that made up the material.

Germline V CDR1 and CDR2: MDHEN, SYDVKM. Trimming removed 4 bases at V and 2 bases at J, with 11 bases between. The CDR3 loop spans 14 amino acids. This clone was seen only a few times. In the study's own analysis: The authors estimated nucleated cell counts from reference gene primer amplification. Data came from immunoSEQ multiplex PCR; TCRdb stores just in-frame clones and leaves some out. The DNA was the basis for D and trimming; V, J and clone size are from that table. The sample yields roughly 56,000 clones, roughly 90% seen once. What was sequenced was peripheral blood. The chain carries TRBV28 and TRBJ1-2; weak D call: TRBD1 (6 bases). The receptor comes from a man aged 55 to 70 with active COVID-19. CDR3: CASSSGTLNYGYTF. The CDR3 DNA is TGTGCCAGCAGTTCCGGGACATTAAACTATGGCTACACCTTC.